The T cell receptor beta chain described here comes from a study of cytomegalovirus exposure and HLA in healthy donors. Study-level results: Accurate prediction of most subjects' HLA-A and HLA-B alleles from TCR beta sequences was reported. Earlier analysis found most TCR beta V segments productive about 90% or about 30% of the time.

CDR1 and CDR2 from the germline V gene are SGHNT and YYREEE (reference sequence). CDR3 length: 11 residues. Deletions cut 0 bases from V and 12 bases from J, with 10 bases between. In the PCR, 60 Vbeta and 13 Jbeta primers were used. Clones were read by immunoSEQ multiplex PCR, and TCRdb kept only the in-frame ones, dropping some. In the table there are about 180,000 clones, more than 60% of which are singletons. Worth noting for this clone: Its target is not known.

The specimen sequenced was PBMCs. The TCR sequence derives from a man younger than 35 in good health and CMV-seronegative. The V gene is TRBV5-4, the J gene TRBJ2-7; TRBD1 might be the D (5 bases). In DNA form, the CDR3 reads TGTGCCAGCAGCTTGGTCAGGGATGCGTACTTC. This sequence encodes CASSLVRDAYF. The variable domain in full, completed from reference TRBV5-4 and TRBJ2-7, reads ETGVTQSPTHLIKTRGQQVTLRCSSQSGHNTVSWYQQALGQGPQFIFQYYREEENGRGNFPPRFSGLQFPNYSSELNVNALELDDSALYLCASSLVRDAYFGPGTRLTVT.